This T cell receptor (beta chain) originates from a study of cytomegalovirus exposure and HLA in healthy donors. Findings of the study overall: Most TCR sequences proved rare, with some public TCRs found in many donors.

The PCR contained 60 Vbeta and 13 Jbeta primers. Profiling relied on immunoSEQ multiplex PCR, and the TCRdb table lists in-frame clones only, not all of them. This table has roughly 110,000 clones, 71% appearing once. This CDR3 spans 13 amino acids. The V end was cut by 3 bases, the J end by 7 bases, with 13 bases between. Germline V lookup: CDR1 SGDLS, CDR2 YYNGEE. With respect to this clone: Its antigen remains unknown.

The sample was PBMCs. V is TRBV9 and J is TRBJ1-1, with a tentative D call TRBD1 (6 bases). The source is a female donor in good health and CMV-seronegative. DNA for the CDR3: TGTGCCAGCAGCGCCAGGGGTTCCGGTGAAGCTTTCTTT. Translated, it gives CASSARGSGEAFF.